This entry concerns a single T cell receptor beta chain. Its specificity is unknown. The sample belongs to a study of cytotoxic CD8 clonotypes in ibrutinib-treated CLL. Deep sequencing aimed at 1 in 200,000 to 1 in 1 million T cells' resolution. Here immunoSEQ multiplex PCR was the method, and the copy in TCRdb shows in-frame clones only, minus some. The sample contains roughly 200,000 clones, nearly 80% of which appear only once. The CDR3 extends over 15 amino acids. Germline assignment: CDR1 MDHEN and CDR2 SYDVKM. V lost 6 bases and J 2 bases, leaving 14 bases between the germline ends. Findings and limits, study-wide: Clonality increased with ibrutinib response but returned toward baseline at progression.

The chain links TRBV28 to TRBJ2-1, with a tentative D call TRBD1 (6 bases). Specimen: PBMCs, collected after 12 months of ibrutinib treatment. The origin of this receptor is a human donor with chronic lymphocytic leukemia. The CDR3 spells CASRQDSSAYNEQFF. In nucleotides, the CDR3 is TGTGCCAGCAGACAGGACAGTTCGGCCTACAATGAGCAGTTCTTC. Using reference TRBV28 and TRBJ2-1 for the parts outside the CDR3, the full variable domain is DVKVTQSSRYLVKRTGEKVFLECVQDMDHENMFWYRQDPGLGLRLIYFSYDVKMKEKGDIPEGYSVSREKKERFSLILESASTNQTSMYLCASRQDSSAYNEQFFGPGTRLTVL.